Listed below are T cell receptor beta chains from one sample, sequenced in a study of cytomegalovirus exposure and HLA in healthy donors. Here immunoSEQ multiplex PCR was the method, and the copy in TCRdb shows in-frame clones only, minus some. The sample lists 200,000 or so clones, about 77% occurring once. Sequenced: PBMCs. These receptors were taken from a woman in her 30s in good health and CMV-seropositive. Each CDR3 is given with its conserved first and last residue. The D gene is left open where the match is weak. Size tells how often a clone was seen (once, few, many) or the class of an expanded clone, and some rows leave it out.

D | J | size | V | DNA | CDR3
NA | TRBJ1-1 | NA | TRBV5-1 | TGCGCCAGCAGCTCACAGGTACTGAACACTGAAGCTTTCTTT | CASSSQVLNTEAFF
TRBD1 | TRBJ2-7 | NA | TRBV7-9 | TGTGCCAGCAGGACAGGGGAGGAAGAGCAGTACTTC | CASRTGEEEQYF
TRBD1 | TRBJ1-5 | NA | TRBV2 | TGTGCCAGCGAGACAGGGGCGGATCAGCCCCAGCATTTT | CASETGADQPQHF
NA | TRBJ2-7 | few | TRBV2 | TGTGCCAGCAGTGCCACTTCGTACGAGCAGTACTTC | CASSATSYEQYF
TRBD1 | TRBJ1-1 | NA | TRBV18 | TGTGCCAGCTCACCATTGGGACAGGGGGCCGTAAACACTGAAGCTTTCTTT | CASSPLGQGAVNTEAFF
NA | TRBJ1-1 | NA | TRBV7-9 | TGTGCCAGCAGCGCACCGGGACGGGAGGACACTGAAGCTTTCTTT | CASSAPGREDTEAFF
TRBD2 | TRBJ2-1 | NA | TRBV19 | TGTGCCAGTAGAATATCGGGGACTAGCGGGAGGTACAATGAGCAGTTCTTC | CASRISGTSGRYNEQFF
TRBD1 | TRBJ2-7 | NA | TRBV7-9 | TGTGCCAGCAGCAGAGGGGACAGGCCCTACGAGCAGTACTTC | CASSRGDRPYEQYF
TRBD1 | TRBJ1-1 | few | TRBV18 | TGTGCCAGCTCACCACGAGCGACAGGGCCACTTGAAGCTTTCTTT | CASSPRATGPLEAFF
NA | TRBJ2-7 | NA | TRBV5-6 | TGTGCCAGCAGCCGTACAGGGTCCCTTTTCTACGAGCAGTACTTC | CASSRTGSLFYEQYF
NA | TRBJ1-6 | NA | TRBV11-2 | TGTGCCAGCAGCTTGAGGAATCCGGGGAATAATTCACCCCTCCACTTT | CASSLRNPGNNSPLHF
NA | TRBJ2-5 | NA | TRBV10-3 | TGTGCCATCAGTAGCCAATCTGATCCTAAAGAGACCCAGTACTTC | CAISSQSDPKETQYF
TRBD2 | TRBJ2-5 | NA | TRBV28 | TGTGCCAGCAGTTGGGGGCCACTAGCGGGAGATTACGAGACCCAGTACTTC | CASSWGPLAGDYETQYF
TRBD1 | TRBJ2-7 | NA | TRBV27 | TGTGCCAGCAGTGTGGACAGGGGGGCCTACGAGCAGTACTTC | CASSVDRGAYEQYF
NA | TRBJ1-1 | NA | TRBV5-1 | TGCGCCAGCAGCATCGTTAGGAGAGGGAAGAACACTGAAGCTTTCTTT | CASSIVRRGKNTEAFF
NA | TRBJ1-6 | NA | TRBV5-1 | TGCGCCAGCAGCTTGACCAGGGATTCACCCCTCCACTTT | CASSLTRDSPLHF
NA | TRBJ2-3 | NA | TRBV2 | TGTGCCAGCAGTGGCAGGGATGATACGCAGTATTTT | CASSGRDDTQYF
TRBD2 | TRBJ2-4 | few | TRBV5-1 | TGCGCCAGCAGCTTGGCTAGCGGGAGTGTAGGAGACATTCAGTACTTC | CASSLASGSVGDIQYF
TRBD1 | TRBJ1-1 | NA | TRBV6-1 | TGTGCCAGCAGTGCGGGTTCGACAGGGTACACTGAAGCTTTCTTT | CASSAGSTGYTEAFF
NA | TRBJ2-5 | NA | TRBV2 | TGTGCCAGCAGTGTCTTGGGTTCCCGGGGGACCCAGTACTTC | CASSVLGSRGTQYF
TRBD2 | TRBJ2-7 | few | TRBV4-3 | TGCGCCAGCAGCCGCGTAGCGGGGGGCCAGTACGAGCAGTACTTC | CASSRVAGGQYEQYF
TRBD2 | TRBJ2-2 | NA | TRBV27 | TGTGCCAGCAGTTTACATTCTAGCGGTGCGAACACCGGGGAGCTGTTTTTT | CASSLHSSGANTGELFF
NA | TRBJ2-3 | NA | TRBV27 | TGTGCCAGCAGTTTAGAGGGTCTGACAGATACGCAGTATTTT | CASSLEGLTDTQYF
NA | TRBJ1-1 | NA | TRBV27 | TGTGCCAGCAGTTTAGGGACTGGGGGAACTGAAGCTTTCTTT | CASSLGTGGTEAFF
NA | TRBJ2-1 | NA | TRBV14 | TGTGCCAGCAGCCAATGGCGGGGACCAATGAATGAGCAGTTCTTC | CASSQWRGPMNEQFF
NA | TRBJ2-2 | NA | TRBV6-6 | TGTGCCAGCAGTTACTATTCTACCGGGGAGCTGTTTTTT | CASSYYSTGELFF
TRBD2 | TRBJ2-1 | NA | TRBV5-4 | TGTGCCAGCAGCTCCGGACTAGCCTCCTACAATGAGCAGTTCTTC | CASSSGLASYNEQFF
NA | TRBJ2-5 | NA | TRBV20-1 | TGCAGTGCCACTAGCCAAGAGACCCAGTACTTC | CSATSQETQYF
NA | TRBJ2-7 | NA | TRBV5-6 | TGTGCCAGCAGCTTGAGGCCAGGGGATGGCTACGAGCAGTACTTC | CASSLRPGDGYEQYF
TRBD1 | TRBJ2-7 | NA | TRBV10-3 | TGTGCCATCAGTGAGCAGGGGGCTCAATACGAGCAGTACTTC | CAISEQGAQYEQYF
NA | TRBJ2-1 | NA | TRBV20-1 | TGCAGTGCTAGAGCTAATGAGCAGTTCTTC | CSARANEQFF
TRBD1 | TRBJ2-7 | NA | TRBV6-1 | TGTGCCAGCAGTGAAGCTTCGGACAGGGTCCACTCCAGGGAGCAGTACTTC | CASSEASDRVHSREQYF
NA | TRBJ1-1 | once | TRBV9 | TGTGCCAGCAGCGTAGCTGCGGGCCCGAACACTGAAGCTTTCTTT | CASSVAAGPNTEAFF
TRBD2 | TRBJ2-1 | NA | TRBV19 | TGTGCCAGTGCGGGACTAGCGAACAATGAGCAGTTCTTC | CASAGLANNEQFF
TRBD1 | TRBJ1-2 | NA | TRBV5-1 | TGCGCCAGCAGCTTGGATGCCGCGACAGGGCCATATGGCTACACCTTC | CASSLDAATGPYGYTF
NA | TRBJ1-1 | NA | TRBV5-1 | TGCGCCAGCAGCCCCACAGGCATGAACACTGAAGCTTTCTTT | CASSPTGMNTEAFF
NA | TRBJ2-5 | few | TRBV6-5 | TGTGCCAGCAGTTCTCAGCAAGAGACCCAGTACTTC | CASSSQQETQYF
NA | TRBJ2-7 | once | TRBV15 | TGTGCCACCAGCAGAGATCATCAGGCCGAGCAGTACTTC | CATSRDHQAEQYF
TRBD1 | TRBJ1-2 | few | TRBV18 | TGTGCCAGCTCACCGGGACAGGTGAACTATGGCTACACCTTC | CASSPGQVNYGYTF
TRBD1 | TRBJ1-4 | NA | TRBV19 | TGTGCCAGTGCGGGACAGCATAATGAAAAACTGTTTTTT | CASAGQHNEKLFF
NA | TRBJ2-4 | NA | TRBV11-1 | TGTGCCAGCAGCGCCCGCCAACCAGGAAACATTCAGTACTTC | CASSARQPGNIQYF
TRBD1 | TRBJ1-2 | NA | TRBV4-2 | TGTGCCAGCAGCCAAGACCGACAGGGTTCGGGGTATGGCTACACCTTC | CASSQDRQGSGYGYTF
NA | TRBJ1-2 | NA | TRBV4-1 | TGCGCCAGCAGCCAACAACAGGGTTTCCCCCATGGCTACACCTTC | CASSQQQGFPHGYTF
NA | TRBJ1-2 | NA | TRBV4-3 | TGCGCCAGCAGCCAAGCTTGGGGGGACTATGGCTACACCTTC | CASSQAWGDYGYTF
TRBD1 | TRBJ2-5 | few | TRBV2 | TGTGCCAGCAGTATCAACAGGGGGATACAAGAGACCCAGTACTTC | CASSINRGIQETQYF
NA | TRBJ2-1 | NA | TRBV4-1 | TGCGCCAGCAGCCAAGTCCGTTCTGAGGTGGGTAATGAGCAGTTCTTC | CASSQVRSEVGNEQFF
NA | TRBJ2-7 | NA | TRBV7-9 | TGTGCCAGCAGCCGCACAGGGTACCCTTCCTACGAGCAGTACTTC | CASSRTGYPSYEQYF
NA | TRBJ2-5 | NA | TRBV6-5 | TGTGCCAGCAGTTACGACAGGGCGGGGGAGACCCAGTACTTC | CASSYDRAGETQYF
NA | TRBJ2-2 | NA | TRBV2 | TGTGCCAGCAGCTGGGCCGGGACACCAAACACCGGGGAGCTGTTTTTT | CASSWAGTPNTGELFF